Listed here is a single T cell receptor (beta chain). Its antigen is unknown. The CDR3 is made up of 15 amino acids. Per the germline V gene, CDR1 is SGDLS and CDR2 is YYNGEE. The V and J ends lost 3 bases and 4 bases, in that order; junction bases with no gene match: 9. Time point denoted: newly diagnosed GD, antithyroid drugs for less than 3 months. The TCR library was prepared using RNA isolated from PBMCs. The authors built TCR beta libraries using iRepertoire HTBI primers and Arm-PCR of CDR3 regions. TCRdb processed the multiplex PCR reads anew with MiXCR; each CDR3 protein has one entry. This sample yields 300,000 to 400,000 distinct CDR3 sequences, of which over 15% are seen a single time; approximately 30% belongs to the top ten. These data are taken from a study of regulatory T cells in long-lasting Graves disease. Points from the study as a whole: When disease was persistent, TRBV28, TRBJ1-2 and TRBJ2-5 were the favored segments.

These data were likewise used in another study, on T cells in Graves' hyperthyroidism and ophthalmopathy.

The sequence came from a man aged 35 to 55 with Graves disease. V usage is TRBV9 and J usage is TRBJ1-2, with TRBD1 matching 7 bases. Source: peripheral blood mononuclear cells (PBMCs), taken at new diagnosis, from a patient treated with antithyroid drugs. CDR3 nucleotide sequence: TGTGCCAGCAGCGGACAGGGCGTCCAAGGCTATGGCTACACCTTC. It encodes CASSGQGVQGYGYTF.